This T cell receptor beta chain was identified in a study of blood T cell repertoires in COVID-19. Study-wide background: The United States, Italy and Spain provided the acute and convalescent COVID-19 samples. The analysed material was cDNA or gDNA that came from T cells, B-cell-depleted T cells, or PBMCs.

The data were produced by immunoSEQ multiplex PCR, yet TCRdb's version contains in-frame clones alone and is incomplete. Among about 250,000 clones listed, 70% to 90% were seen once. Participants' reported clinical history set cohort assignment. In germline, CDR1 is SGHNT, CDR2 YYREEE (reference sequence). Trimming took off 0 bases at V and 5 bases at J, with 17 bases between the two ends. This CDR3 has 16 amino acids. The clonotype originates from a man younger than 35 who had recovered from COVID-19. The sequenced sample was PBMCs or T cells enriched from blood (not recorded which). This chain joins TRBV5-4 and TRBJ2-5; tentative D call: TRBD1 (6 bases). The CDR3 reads CASSLGIVAGGETQYF. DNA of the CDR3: TGTGCCAGCAGCTTGGGCATTGTAGCTGGGGGCGAGACCCAGTACTTC.